This TCR beta chain appears in the sequencing data of a study of technical replicates of blood from a handful of donors. The CDR3 is made up of 14 amino acids. Trimming took 0 bases from V and 7 from J, leaving 10 bases between them. Germline V CDR1 and CDR2: SGDLS, YYNGEE. Only in-frame clones appear in the TCRdb table, and some are missing; sequencing was by immunoSEQ multiplex PCR. The repertoire holds under 65,000 clones, around 95% seen once, with approximately 0.4% in the top ten. The source of this sequence is a human donor in good health. Material: T cells isolated from PBMCs. This chain joins TRBV9 and TRBJ2-2, with D maybe TRBD2 (6 bases). The CDR3 DNA follows: TGTGCCAGCAGCGTAGTCGGGGGAAGCGGGGAGCTGTTTTTT. It codes for CASSVVGGSGELFF.